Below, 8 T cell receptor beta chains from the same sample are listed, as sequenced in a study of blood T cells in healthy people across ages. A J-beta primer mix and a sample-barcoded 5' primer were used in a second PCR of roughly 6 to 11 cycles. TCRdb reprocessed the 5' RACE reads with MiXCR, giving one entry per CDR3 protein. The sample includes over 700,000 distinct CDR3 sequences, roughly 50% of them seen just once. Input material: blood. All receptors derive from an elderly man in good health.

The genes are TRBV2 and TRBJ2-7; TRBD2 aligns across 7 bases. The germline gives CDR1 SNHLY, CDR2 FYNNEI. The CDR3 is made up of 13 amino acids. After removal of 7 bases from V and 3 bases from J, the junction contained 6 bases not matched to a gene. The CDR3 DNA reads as TGTGCCAGCAAGGCGGGAGAACTCTACGAGCAGTACTTC. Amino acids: CASKAGELYEQYF.

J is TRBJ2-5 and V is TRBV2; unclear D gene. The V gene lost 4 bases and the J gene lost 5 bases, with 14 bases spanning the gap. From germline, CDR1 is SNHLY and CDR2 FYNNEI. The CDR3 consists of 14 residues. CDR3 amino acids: CASSGTLRVETQYF. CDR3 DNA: TGTGCCAGCAGTGGGACCCTCCGGGTCGAGACCCAGTACTTC.

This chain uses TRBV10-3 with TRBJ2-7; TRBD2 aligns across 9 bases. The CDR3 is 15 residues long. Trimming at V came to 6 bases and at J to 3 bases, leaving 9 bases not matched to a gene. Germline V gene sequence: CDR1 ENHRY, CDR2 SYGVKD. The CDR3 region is CAIRMTSGALYEQYF. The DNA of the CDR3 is TGTGCCATCAGAATGACTAGCGGAGCCCTCTACGAGCAGTACTTC.

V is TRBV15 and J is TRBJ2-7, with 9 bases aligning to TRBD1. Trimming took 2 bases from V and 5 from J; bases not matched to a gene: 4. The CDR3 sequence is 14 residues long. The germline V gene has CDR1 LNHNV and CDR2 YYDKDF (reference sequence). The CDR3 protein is CATSRPGTGNEQYF. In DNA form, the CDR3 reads TGTGCCACCAGCAGACCAGGGACAGGGAACGAGCAGTACTTC.

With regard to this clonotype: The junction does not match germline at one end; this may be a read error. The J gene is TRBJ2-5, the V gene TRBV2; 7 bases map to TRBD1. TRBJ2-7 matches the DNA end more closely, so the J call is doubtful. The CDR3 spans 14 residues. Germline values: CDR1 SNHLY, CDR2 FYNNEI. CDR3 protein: CASTAQGSSCEQYF. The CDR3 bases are TGTGCCAGCACCGCACAGGGGAGCTCCTGCGAGCAGTACTTC.

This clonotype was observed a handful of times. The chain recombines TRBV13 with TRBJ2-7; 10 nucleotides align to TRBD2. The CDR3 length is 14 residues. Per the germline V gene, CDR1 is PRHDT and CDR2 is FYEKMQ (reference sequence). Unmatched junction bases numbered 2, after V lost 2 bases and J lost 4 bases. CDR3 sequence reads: CASSLLAGDYEQYF. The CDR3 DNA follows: TGTGCCAGCAGCTTACTAGCGGGAGATTACGAGCAGTACTTC. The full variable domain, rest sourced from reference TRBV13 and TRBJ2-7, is AAGVIQSPRHLIKEKRETATLKCYPIPRHDTVYWYQQGPGQDPQFLISFYEKMQSDKGSIPDRFSAQQFSDYHSELNMSSLELGDSALYFCASSLLAGDYEQYFGPGTRLTVT.

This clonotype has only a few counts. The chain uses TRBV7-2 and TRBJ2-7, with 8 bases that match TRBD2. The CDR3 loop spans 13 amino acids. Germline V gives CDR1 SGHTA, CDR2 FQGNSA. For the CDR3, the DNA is TGTGCTTCGGCGGGTAGCGGGACCTACGAGCAGTACTTC. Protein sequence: CASAGSGTYEQYF.

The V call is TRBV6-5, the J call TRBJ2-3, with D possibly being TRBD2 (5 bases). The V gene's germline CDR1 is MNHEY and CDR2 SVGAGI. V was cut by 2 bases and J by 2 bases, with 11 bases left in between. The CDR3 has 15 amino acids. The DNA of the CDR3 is TGTGCCAGCAGTTACGGGCTAGCCTCCACAGATACGCAGTATTTT. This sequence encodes CASSYGLASTDTQYF.